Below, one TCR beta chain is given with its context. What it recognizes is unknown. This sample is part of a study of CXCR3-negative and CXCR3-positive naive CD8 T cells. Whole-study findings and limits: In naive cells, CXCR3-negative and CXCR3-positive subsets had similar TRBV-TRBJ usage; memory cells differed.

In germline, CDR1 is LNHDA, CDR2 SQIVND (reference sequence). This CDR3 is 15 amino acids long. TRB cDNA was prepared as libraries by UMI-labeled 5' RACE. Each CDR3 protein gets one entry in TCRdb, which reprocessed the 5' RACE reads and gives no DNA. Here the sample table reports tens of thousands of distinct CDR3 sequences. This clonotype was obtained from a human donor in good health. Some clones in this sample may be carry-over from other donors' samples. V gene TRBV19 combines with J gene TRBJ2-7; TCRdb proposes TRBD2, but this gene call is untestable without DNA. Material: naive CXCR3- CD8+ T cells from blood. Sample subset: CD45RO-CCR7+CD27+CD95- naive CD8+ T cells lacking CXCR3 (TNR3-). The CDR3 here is CASSIRPDSTYEQYF.